This T cell receptor (beta chain) is drawn from a study of blood T cell repertoires in COVID-19. Study information: Nucleic acid was either cDNA or gDNA, and it came from T cells, B-cell-depleted T cells, or PBMCs.

J gave up 7 bases and V 3 bases, and 9 bases lay outside the gene matches. Germline-derived CDR1 and CDR2 are DFQATT and SNEGSKA (reference sequence). The length of the CDR3 is 15 residues. Profiled with immunoSEQ multiplex PCR; TCRdb holds only in-frame clones, not every one. The top ten hold more than 15% of the sample, which has several thousand clones, about 90% seen once. The chain couples TRBV20-1 to TRBJ1-6; 7 positions match TRBD1. Sequenced material: peripheral blood. The source is a human donor in a cohort sampled during active COVID-19. CDR3 bases: TGCAGTGCTAGTTCTCCCGGACAGGCGAATTCACCCCTCCACTTT. Translated, it gives CSASSPGQANSPLHF.